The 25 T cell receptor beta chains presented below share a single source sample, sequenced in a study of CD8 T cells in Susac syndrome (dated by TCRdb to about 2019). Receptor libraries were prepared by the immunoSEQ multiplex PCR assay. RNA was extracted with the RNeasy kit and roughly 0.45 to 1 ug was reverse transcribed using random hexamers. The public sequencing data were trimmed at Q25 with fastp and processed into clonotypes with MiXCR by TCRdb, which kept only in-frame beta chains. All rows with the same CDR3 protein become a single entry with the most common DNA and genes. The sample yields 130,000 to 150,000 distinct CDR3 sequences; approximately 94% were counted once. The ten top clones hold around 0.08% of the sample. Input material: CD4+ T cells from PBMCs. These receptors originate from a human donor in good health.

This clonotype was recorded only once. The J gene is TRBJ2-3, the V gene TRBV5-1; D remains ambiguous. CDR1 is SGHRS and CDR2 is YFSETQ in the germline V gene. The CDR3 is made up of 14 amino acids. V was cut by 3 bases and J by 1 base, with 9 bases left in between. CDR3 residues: CASSSTRGTDTQYF. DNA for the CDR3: TGCGCCAGCAGCTCGACAAGGGGCACAGATACGCAGTATTTT.

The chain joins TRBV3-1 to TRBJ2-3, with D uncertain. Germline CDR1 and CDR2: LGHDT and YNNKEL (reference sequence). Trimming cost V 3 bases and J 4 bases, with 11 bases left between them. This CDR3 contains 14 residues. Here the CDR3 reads CASSHQPRSDTQYF. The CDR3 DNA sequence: TGTGCCAGCAGCCACCAACCTAGGTCAGATACGCAGTATTTT.

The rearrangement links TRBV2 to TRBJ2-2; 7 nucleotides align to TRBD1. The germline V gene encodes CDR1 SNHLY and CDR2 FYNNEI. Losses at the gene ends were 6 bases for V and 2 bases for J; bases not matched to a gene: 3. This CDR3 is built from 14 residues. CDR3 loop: CASRGTANTGELFF. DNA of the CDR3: TGTGCCAGCAGGGGGACAGCAAACACCGGGGAGCTGTTTTTT.

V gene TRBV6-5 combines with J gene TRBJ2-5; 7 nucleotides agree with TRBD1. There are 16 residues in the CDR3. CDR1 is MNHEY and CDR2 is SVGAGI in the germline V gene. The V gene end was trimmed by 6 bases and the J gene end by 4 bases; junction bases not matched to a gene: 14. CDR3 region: CASSYEGAPSVETQYF. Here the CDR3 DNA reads TGTGCCAGCAGCTACGAGGGGGCTCCGTCCGTAGAGACCCAGTACTTC.

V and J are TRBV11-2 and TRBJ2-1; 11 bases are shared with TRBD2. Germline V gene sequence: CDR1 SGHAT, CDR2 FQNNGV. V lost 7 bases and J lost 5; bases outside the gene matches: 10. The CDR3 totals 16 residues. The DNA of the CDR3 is TGTGCCAGCACCAGGGGGACTAGCGGTAACAACAATGAGCAGTTCTTC. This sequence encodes CASTRGTSGNNNEQFF.

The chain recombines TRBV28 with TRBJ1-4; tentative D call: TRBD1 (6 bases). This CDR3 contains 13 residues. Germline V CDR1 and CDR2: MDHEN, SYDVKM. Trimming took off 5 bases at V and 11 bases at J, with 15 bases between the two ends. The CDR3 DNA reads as TGTGCCAGCAGTCCCCCAGAAGGGGGGAAACTGTTTTTT. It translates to CASSPPEGGKLFF. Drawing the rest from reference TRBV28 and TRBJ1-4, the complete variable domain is DVKVTQSSRYLVKRTGEKVFLECVQDMDHENMFWYRQDPGLGLRLIYFSYDVKMKEKGDIPEGYSVSREKKERFSLILESASTNQTSMYLCASSPPEGGKLFFGSGTQLSVL.

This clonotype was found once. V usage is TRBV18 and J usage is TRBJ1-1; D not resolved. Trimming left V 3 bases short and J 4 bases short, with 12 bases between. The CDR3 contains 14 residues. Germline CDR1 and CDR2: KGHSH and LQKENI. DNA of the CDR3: TGTGCCAGCTCACCTCCCGCTCCGATCACTGAAGCTTTCTTT. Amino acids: CASSPPAPITEAFF.

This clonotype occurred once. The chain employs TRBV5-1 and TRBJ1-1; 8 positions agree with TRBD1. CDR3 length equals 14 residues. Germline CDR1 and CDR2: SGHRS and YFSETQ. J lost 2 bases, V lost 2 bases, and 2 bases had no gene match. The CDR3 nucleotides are TGCGCCAGCAGCTTACCAGGGGGCAACACTGAAGCTTTCTTT. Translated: CASSLPGGNTEAFF.

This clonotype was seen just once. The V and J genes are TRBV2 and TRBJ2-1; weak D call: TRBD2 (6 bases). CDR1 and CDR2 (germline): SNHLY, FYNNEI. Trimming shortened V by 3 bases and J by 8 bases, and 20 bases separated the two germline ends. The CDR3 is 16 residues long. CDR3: CASSEGGLPTGDEQFF. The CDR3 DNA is TGTGCCAGCAGTGAGGGGGGACTGCCCACCGGAGATGAGCAGTTCTTC.

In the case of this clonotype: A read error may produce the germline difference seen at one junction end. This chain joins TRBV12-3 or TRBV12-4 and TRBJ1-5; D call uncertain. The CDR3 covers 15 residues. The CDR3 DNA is TGTGCCAGCAGCCAGGACGGAATTAGCAATCGGCCCCAGCATTTT. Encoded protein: CASSQDGISNRPQHF.

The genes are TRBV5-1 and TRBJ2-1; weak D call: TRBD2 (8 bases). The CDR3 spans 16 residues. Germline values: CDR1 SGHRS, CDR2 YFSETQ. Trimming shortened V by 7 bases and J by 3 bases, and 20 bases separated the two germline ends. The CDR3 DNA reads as TGCGCCAGCTCCTTCGAGGGGGCGGGAGGCTACAATGAGCAGTTCTTC. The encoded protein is CASSFEGAGGYNEQFF.

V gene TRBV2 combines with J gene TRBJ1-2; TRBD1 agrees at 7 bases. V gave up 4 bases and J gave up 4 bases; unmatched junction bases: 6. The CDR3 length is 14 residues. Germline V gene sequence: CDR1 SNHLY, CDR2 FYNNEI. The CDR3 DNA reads TGTGCCAGCAGTGGGATGACAGGGATCTATGGCTACACCTTC. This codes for CASSGMTGIYGYTF. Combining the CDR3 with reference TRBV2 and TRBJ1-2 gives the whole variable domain EPEVTQTPSHQVTQMGQEVILRCVPISNHLYFYWYRQILGQKVEFLVSFYNNEISEKSEIFDDQFSVERPDGSNFTLKIRSTKLEDSAMYFCASSGMTGIYGYTFGSGTRLTVV.

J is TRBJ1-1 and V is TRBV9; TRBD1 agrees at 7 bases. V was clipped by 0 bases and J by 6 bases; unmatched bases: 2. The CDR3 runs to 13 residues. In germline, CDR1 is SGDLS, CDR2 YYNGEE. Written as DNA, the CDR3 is TGTGCCAGCAGCGTAGCAGGGGGATCTGAAGCTTTCTTT. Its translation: CASSVAGGSEAFF.

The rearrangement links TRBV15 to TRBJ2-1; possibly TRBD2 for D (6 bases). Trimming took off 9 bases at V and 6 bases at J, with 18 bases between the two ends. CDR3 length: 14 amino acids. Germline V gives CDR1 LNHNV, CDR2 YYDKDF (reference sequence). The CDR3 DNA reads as TGTGCCACGGCCGGGACTCCTTTACCCAATGAGCAGTTCTTC. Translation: CATAGTPLPNEQFF.

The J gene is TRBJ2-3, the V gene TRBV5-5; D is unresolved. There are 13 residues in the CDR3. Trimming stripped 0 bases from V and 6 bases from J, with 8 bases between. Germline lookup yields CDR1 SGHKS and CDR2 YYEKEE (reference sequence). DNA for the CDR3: TGTGCCAGCAGCTTGGAGACTCCCGATACGCAGTATTTT. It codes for CASSLETPDTQYF.

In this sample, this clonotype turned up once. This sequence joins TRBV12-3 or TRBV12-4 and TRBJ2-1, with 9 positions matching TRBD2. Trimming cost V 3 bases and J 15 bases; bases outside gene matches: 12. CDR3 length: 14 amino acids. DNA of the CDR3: TGTGCCAGCAGTTTGGCCCTAGCGGGGACCCGGTGGTTCTTC. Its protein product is CASSLALAGTRWFF.

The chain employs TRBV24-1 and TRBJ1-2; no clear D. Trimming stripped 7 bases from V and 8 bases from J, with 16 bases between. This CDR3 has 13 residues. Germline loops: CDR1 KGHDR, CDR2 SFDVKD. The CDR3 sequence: CATSESGLGGYTF. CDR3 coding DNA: TGTGCCACCAGCGAATCCGGGCTGGGCGGCTACACCTTC.

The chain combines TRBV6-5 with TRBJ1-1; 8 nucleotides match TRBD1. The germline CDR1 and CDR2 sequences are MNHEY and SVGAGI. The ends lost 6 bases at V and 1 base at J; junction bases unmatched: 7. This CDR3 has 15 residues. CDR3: CASRKDRAPNTEAFF. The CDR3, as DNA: TGTGCCAGCAGAAAGGACAGGGCACCGAACACTGAAGCTTTCTTT.

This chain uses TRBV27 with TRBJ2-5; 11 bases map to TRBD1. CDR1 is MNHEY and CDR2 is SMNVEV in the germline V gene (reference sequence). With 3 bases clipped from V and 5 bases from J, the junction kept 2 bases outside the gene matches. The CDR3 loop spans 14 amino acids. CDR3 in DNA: TGTGCCAGCAGTTTGGGGACAGGGGGTGAGACCCAGTACTTC. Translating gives CASSLGTGGETQYF.

This CDR3 is CASSQGTVGYTEAFF. The CDR3 DNA sequence: TGTGCCAGCAGCCAAGGGACAGTCGGGTACACTGAAGCTTTCTTT. This chain uses TRBV3-1 with TRBJ1-1, with D possibly matching TRBD1 (6 bases). V dropped 1 base and J dropped 3 bases, with 12 bases sitting between them. The CDR3 consists of 15 residues. The germline V gene has CDR1 LGHDT and CDR2 YNNKEL (reference sequence).

CDR3 amino acids: CASSPRQGPTGELFF. DNA of the CDR3: TGCGCCAGCTCGCCCCGACAGGGCCCCACCGGGGAGCTGTTTTTT. The chain employs TRBV5-1 and TRBJ2-2, with 7 bases lining up with TRBD1. Germline trimming cut 7 bases from V and 4 bases from J; bases unmatched to any gene: 10. CDR3 length: 15 residues. Per germline, CDR1 SGHRS and CDR2 YFSETQ.

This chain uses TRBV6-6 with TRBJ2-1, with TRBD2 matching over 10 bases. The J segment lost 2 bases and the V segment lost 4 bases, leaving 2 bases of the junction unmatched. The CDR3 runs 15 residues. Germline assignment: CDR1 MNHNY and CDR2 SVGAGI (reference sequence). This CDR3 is CASSLAGGAYNEQFF. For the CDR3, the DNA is TGTGCCAGCAGTTTAGCGGGAGGCGCCTACAATGAGCAGTTCTTC.

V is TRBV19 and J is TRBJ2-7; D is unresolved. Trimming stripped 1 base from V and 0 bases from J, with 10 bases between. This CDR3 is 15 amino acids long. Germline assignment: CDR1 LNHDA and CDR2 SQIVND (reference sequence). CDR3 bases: TGTGCCAGTAGTATAGGGGCAGGCCACTCCTACGAGCAGTACTTC. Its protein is CASSIGAGHSYEQYF.

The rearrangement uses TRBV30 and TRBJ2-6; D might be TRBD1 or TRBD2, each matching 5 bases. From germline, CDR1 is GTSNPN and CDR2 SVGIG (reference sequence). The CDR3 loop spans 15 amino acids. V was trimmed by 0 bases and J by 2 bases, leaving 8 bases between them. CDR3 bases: TGTGCCTGGAGTGTACTAGGGGCTGGGGCCAACGTCCTGACTTTC. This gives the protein CAWSVLGAGANVLTF.

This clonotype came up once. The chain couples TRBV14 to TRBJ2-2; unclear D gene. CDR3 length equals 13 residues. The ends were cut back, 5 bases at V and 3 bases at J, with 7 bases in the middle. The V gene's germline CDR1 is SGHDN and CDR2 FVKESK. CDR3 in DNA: TGTGCCAGCAGCTACGGTTACACCGGGGAGCTGTTTTTT. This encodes CASSYGYTGELFF.